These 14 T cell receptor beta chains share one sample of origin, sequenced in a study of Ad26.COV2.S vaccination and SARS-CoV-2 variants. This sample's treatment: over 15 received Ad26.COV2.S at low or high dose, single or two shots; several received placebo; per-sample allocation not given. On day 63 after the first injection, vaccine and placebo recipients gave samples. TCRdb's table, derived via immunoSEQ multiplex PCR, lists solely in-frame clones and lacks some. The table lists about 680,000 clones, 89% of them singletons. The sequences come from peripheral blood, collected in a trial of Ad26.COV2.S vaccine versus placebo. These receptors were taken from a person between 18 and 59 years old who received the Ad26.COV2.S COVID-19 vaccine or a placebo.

The CDR3 reads CASSQEGLAGEMETQYF. CDR3 sequence (DNA): TGTGCCAGCAGCCAAGAGGGACTAGCGGGAGAAATGGAAACGCAGTATTTT. The chain joins TRBV4-2 to TRBJ2-3, with 14 bases identical to TRBD2. Looked up from germline, CDR1 is LGHNA and CDR2 is YNFKEQ. The trim removed 0 bases at V and 9 bases at J, leaving 8 bases unmatched. The CDR3 runs 17 residues.

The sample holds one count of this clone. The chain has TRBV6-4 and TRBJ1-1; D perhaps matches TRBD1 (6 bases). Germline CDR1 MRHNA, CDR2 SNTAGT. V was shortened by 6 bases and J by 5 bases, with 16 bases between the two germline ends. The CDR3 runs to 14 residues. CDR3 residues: CASRAIWGATEAFF. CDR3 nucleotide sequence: TGTGCCAGCAGAGCCATTTGGGGGGCGACTGAAGCTTTCTTT.

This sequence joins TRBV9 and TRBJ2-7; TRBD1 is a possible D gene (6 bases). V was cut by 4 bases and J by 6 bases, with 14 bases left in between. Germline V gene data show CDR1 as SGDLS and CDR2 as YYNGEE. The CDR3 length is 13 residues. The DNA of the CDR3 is TGTGCCAGCAGCCCGATGGGGGCAGGCGAGCAGTACTTC. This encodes CASSPMGAGEQYF.

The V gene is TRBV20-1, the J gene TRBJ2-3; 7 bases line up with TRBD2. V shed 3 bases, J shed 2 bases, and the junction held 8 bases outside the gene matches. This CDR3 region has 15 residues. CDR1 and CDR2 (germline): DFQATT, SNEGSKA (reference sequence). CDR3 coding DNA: TGCAGTGCTAGTCGGCGGGAGACAATCACAGATACGCAGTATTTT. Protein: CSASRRETITDTQYF.

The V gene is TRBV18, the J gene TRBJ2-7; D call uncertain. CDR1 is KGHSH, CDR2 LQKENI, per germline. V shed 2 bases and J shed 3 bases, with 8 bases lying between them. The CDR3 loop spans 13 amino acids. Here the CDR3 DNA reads TGTGCCAGCTCACCATTCGAGTACTACGAGCAGTACTTC. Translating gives CASSPFEYYEQYF.

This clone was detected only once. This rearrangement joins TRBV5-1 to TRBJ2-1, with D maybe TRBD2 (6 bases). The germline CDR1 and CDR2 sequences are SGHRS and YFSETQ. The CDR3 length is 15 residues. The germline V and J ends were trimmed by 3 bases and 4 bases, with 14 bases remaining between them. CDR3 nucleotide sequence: TGCGCCAGCAGCTGGCTACCGGGGGAGTACAATGAGCAGTTCTTC. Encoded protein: CASSWLPGEYNEQFF.

CDR3 amino acids: CASSGPFSGSSQPQHF. The CDR3 nucleotides read TGTGCCAGTAGTGGCCCGTTCTCAGGGAGCTCTCAGCCCCAGCATTTT. The V gene is TRBV19, the J gene TRBJ1-5, with D possibly being TRBD1 (5 bases). Germline lookup yields CDR1 LNHDA and CDR2 SQIVND (reference sequence). Trimming took 5 bases from V and 6 from J, leaving 20 bases between them. The CDR3 spans 16 residues.

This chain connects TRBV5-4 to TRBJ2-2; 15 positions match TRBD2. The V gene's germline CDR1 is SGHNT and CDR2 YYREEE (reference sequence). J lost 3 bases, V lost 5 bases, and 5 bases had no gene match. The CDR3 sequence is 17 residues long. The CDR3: CASSRGLAGGDTGELFF. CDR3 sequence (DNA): TGTGCCAGCAGTCGCGGACTAGCGGGGGGGGACACCGGGGAGCTGTTTTTT.

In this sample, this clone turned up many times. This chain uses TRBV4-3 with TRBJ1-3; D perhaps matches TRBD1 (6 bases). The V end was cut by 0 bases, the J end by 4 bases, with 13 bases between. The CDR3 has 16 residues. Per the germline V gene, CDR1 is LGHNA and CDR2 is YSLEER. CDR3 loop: CASSQDRGRGGNTIYF. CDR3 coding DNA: TGCGCCAGCAGCCAAGATCGGGGGCGCGGGGGAAACACCATATATTTT.

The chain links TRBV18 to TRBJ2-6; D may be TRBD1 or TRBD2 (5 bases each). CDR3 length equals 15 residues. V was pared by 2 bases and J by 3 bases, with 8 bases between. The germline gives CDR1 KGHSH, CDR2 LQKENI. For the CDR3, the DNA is TGTGCCAGCTCACCAGGGACGATTGGGGCCAACGTCCTGACTTTC. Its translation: CASSPGTIGANVLTF.

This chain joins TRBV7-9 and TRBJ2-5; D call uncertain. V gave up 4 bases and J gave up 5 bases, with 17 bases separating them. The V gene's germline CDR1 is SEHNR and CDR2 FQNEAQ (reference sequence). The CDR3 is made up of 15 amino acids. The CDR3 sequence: CASSSAYYPSETQYF. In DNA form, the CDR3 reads TGTGCCAGCAGCTCCGCGTACTATCCAAGTGAGACCCAGTACTTC.

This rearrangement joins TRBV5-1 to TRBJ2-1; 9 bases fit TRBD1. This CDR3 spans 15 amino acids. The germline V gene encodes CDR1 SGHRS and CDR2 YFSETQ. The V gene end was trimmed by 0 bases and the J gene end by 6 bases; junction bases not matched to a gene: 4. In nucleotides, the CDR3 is TGCGCCAGCAGCTTGGCCCCGGGACAGGGCAATGAGCAGTTCTTC. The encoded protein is CASSLAPGQGNEQFF.

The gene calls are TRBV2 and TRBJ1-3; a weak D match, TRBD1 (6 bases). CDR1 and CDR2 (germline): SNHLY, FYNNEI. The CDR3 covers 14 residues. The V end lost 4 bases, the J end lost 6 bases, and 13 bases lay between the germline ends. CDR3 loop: CASSGRGEANTIYF. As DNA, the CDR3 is TGTGCCAGCAGTGGAAGGGGGGAGGCAAACACCATATATTTT.

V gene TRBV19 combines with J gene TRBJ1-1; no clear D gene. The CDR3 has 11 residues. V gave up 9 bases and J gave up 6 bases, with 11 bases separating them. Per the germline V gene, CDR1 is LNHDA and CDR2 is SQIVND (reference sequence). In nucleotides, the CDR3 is TGTGCCAGCCAAAGGAGGTCTGAAGCTTTCTTT. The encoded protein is CASQRRSEAFF.